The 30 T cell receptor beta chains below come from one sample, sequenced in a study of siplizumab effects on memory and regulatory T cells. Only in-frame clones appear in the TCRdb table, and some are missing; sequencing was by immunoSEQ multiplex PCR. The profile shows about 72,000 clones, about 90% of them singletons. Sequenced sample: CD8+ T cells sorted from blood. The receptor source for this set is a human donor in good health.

As DNA, the CDR3 is TGCAGCGTTGAAGTGGTCAGCACCTACGAGCAGTACTTC. The encoded protein is CSVEVVSTYEQYF. The chain couples TRBV29-1 to TRBJ2-7; D remains ambiguous. Between the trimmed V and J ends, which lost 1 base and 2 bases, there was a span of 9 bases. The germline V gene encodes CDR1 SQVTM and CDR2 ANQGSEA. CDR3 length equals 13 residues.

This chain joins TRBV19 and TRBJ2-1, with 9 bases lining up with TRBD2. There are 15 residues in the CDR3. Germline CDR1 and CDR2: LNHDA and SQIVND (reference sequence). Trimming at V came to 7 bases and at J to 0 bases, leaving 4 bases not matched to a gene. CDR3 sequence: CASTPSGASYNEQFF. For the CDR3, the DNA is TGTGCCAGTACCCCTAGCGGGGCCTCCTACAATGAGCAGTTCTTC.

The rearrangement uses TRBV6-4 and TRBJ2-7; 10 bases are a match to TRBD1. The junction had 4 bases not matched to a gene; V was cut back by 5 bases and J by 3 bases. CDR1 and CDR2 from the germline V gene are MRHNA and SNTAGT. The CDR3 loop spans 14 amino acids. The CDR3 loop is CASSPGTGVYEQYF. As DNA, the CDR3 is TGTGCCAGCAGTCCCGGGACAGGGGTCTACGAGCAGTACTTC.

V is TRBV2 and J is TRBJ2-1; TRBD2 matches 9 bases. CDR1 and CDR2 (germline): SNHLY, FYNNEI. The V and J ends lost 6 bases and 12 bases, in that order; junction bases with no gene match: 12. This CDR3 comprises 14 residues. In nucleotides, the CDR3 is TGTGCCAGCAGACTAGCGGGTGGGATGCGGGTGCAGTTCTTC. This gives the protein CASRLAGGMRVQFF.

CDR3 in amino acids: CASSLIAGGLPDTQYF. Written as DNA, the CDR3 is TGCGCCAGCAGCCTTATAGCGGGAGGCCTCCCGGATACGCAGTATTTT. The genes are TRBV4-1 and TRBJ2-3, with 10 bases fitting TRBD2. V lost 4 bases and J lost 6; bases outside the gene matches: 10. This CDR3 comprises 16 residues. Germline lookup yields CDR1 MGHRA and CDR2 YSYEKL.

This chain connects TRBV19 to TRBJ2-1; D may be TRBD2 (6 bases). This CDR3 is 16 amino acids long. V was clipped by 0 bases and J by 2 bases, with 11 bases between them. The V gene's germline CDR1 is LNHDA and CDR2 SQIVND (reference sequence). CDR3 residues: CASSIEGGVAYNEQFF. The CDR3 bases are TGTGCCAGTAGTATAGAGGGGGGAGTGGCCTACAATGAGCAGTTCTTC.

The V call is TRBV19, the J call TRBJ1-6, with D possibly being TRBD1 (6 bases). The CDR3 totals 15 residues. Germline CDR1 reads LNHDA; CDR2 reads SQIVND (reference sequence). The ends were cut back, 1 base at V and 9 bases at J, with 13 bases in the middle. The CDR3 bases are TGTGCCAGTAGTATAGCGTCCAGGGGAGGTTCACCCCTCCACTTT. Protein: CASSIASRGGSPLHF.

CDR3 loop: CASSTVHQPQHF. In DNA, the CDR3 is TGTGCCAGCAGCACTGTTCATCAGCCCCAGCATTTT. The chain carries TRBV7-9 and TRBJ1-5; D gene unclear. Trimming removed 5 bases at V and 5 bases at J, with 7 bases between. CDR1 and CDR2 (germline): SEHNR, FQNEAQ (reference sequence). This CDR3 region has 12 residues.

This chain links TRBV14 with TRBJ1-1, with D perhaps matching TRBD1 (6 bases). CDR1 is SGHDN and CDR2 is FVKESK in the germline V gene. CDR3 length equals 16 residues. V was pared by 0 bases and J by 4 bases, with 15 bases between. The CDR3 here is CASSQDLAGAGTEAFF. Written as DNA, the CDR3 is TGTGCCAGCAGCCAAGATTTAGCGGGGGCCGGCACTGAAGCTTTCTTT.

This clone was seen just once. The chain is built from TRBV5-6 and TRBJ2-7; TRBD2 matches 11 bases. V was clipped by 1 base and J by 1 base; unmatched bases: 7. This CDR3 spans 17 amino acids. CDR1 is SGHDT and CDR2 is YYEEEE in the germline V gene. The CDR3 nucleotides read TGTGCCAGCAGCTTGAGGCTAGCGGGAGGCCGGTCCTACGAGCAGTACTTC. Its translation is CASSLRLAGGRSYEQYF. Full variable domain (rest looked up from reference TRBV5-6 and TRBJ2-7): DAGVTQSPTHLIKTRGQQVTLRCSPKSGHDTVSWYQQALGQGPQFIFQYYEEEERQRGNFPDRFSGHQFPNYSSELNVNALLLGDSALYLCASSLRLAGGRSYEQYFGPGTRLTVT.

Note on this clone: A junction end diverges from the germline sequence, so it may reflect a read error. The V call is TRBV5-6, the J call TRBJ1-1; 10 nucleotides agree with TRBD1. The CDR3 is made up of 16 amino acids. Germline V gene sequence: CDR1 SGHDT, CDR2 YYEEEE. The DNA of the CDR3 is TGTGCCAGCAGTAGGGACAGGGGATTGATCAACATTGAAGCTTTCTTT. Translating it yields CASSRDRGLINIEAFF.

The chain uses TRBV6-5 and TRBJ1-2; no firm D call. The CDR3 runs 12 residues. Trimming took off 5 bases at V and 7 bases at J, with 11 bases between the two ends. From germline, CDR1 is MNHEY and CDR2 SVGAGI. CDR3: CASSDGSPGYTF. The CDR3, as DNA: TGTGCCAGCAGTGATGGAAGTCCTGGCTACACCTTC.

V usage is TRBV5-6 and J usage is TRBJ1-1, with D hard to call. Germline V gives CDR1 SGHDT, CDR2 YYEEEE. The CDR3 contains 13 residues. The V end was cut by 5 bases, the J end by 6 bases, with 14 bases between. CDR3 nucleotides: TGTGCCAGCAGTATCAGAGGGTACGCTGAAGCTTTCTTT. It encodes CASSIRGYAEAFF.

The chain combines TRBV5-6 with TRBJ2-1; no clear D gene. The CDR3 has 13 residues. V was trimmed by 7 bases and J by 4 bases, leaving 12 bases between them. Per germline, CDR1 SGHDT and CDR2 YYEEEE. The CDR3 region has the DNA TGTGCCAGCTCCCCCCCTAATTACAATGAGCAGTTCTTC. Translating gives CASSPPNYNEQFF.

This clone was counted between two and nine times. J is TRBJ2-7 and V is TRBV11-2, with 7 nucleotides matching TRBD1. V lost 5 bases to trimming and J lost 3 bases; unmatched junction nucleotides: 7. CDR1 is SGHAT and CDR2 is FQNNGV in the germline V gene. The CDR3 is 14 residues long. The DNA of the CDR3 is TGTGCCAGCAGCCCCTGGACAGGCTTCTACGAGCAGTACTTC. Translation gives CASSPWTGFYEQYF.

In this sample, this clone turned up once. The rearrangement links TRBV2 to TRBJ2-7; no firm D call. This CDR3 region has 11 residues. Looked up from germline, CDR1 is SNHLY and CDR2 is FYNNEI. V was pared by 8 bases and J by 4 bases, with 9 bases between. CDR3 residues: CASELSYEQYF. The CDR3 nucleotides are TGTGCCAGCGAGCTGTCGTACGAGCAGTACTTC. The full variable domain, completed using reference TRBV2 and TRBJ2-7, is EPEVTQTPSHQVTQMGQEVILRCVPISNHLYFYWYRQILGQKVEFLVSFYNNEISEKSEIFDDQFSVERPDGSNFTLKIRSTKLEDSAMYFCASELSYEQYFGPGTRLTVT.

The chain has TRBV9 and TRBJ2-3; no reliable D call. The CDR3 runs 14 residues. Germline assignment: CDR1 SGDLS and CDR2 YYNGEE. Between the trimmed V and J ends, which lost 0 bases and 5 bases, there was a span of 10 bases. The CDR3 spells CASSVDLSGDTQYF. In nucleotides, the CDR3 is TGTGCCAGCAGCGTAGATCTGTCGGGAGATACGCAGTATTTT.

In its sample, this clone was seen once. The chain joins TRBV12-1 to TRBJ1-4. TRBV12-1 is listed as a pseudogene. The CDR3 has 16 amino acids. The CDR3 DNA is TGTGCCAGCAGTTCCGGGGGGGCCGCAACTAATGAAAAACTGTTTTTT. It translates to CASSSGGAATNEKLFF.

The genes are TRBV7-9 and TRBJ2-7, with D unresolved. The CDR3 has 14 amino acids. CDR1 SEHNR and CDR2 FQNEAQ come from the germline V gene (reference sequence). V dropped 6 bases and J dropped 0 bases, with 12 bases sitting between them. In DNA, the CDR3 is TGTGCCAGCAGTGAAGAGGAGAGCTCCTACGAGCAGTACTTC. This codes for CASSEEESSYEQYF. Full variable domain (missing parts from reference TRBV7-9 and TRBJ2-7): DTGVSQNPRHKITKRGQNVTFRCDPISEHNRLYWYRQTLGQGPEFLTYFQNEAQLEKSRLLSDRFSAERPKGSFSTLEIQRTEQGDSAMYLCASSEEESSYEQYFGPGTRLTVT.

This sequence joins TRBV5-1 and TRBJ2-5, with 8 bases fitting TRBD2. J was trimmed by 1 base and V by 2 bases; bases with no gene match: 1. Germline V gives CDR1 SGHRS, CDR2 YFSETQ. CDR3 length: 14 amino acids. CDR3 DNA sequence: TGCGCCAGCAGCTTACTAGCGGTCCAAGAGACCCAGTACTTC. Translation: CASSLLAVQETQYF.

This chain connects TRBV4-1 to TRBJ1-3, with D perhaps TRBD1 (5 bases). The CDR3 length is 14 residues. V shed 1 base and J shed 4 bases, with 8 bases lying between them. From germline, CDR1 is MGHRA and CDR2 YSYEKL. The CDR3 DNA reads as TGCGCCAGCAGCCAAGGAGACAGCGGAAACACCATATATTTT. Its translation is CASSQGDSGNTIYF.

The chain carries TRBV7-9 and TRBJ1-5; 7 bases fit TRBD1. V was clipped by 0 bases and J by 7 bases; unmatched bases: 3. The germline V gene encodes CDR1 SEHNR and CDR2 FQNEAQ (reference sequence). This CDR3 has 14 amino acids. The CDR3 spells CASSLAGGRQPQHF. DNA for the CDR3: TGTGCCAGCAGCTTAGCAGGGGGCAGGCAGCCCCAGCATTTT.

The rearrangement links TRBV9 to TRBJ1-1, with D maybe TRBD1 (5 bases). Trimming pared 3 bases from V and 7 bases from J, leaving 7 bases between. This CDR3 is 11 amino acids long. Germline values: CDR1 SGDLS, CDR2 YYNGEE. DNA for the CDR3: TGTGCCAGCAGCGGGCAGGGTGAAGCTTTCTTT. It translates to CASSGQGEAFF.

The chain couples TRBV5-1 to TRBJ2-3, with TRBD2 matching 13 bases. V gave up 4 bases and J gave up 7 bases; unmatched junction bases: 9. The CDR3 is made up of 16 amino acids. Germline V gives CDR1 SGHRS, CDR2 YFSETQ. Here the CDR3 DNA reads TGCGCCAGCAGCATAGCCGGGACTAGCGGGGACTATACGCAGTATTTT. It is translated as CASSIAGTSGDYTQYF.

CDR3 in amino acids: CASSSPWLVEETQYF. The CDR3, as DNA: TGTGCCAGCAGTTCACCCTGGCTAGTTGAGGAGACCCAGTACTTC. The chain employs TRBV7-2 and TRBJ2-5; D is undetermined. CDR1 is SGHTA and CDR2 is FQGNSA in the germline V gene. Trimming stripped 6 bases from V and 5 bases from J, with 19 bases between. This CDR3 is built from 15 residues.

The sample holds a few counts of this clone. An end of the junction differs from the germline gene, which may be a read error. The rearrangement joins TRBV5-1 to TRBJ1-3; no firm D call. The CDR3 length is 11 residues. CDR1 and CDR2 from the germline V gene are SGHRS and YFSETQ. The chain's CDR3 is CASSLLNTIYF. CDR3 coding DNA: TGTGCCAGCAGCTTGTTAAACACCATATATTTT.

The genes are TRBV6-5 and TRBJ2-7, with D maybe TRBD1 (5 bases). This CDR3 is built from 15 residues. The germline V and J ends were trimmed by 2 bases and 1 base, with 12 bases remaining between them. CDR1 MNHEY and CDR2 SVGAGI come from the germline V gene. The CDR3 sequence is CASSYQVDRSYEQYF. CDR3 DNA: TGTGCCAGCAGTTACCAGGTTGACAGATCCTACGAGCAGTACTTC.

CDR3 nucleotides: TGTGCCAGCAGCCAAGCAAGCTATGGCTACACCTTC. Translating it yields CASSQASYGYTF. This chain connects TRBV14 to TRBJ1-2; the D is unclear. Trimming pared 1 base from V and 4 bases from J, leaving 4 bases between. The CDR3 has 12 residues. Per germline, CDR1 SGHDN and CDR2 FVKESK.

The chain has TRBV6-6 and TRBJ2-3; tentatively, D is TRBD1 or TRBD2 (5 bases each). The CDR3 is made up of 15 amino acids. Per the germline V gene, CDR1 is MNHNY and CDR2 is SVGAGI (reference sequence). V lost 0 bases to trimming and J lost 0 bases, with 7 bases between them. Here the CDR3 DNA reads TGTGCCAGCAGTTACTCAGGGACGAGCACAGATACGCAGTATTTT. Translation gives CASSYSGTSTDTQYF.

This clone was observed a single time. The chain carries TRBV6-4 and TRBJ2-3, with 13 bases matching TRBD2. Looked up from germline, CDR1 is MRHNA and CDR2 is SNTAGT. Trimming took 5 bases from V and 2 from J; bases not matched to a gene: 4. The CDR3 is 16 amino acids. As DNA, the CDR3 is TGTGCCAGCAGTATGGGGACTAGCGGGGCCACAGATACGCAGTATTTT. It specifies CASSMGTSGATDTQYF.